This T cell receptor (beta chain) was captured by sequencing in a study of cytomegalovirus exposure and HLA in healthy donors (dated by TCRdb to about 2017). Study-level background: An earlier analysis of around 600 of the donors reported approximately 270 Gb of sequence data and 100 million to 140 million unique TCR beta sequences from roughly 180 million T cells. Typing coverage varied by locus: roughly 620-640 donors for A, B, C, DRB1 and DQB1; under 550 for DQA1; about 570 for DPA1; around 490 for DPB1. On average, roughly 240,000 unique TCR beta nucleotide sequences were sequenced per donor among a few hundred genotyped donors of the cohort, with 15% to 20% of those sequences being non-productive. Genome-wide SNP genotypes for about 65% of the 666 donors were used in a later genetic analysis, which treated that subset as a discovery cohort. A later analysis re-examined previously published TCR beta repertoires from several hundred donors and added high-resolution HLA genotyping to investigate patterns of TCR occurrence. An earlier analysis of approximately 630 of the donors applied high-throughput TCR beta sequencing to assess whether each TCR beta V gene segment acted as functional or pseudogenic. The study was designed to test whether signatures of past pathogen exposure could be identified by cataloging public T cell receptors. Every discovery cohort repertoire had been produced on one sequencing platform. The study profiled the T cell repertoires of 666 subjects by immunosequencing and related them to cytomegalovirus serostatus. Rather than using new phenotypic data, the later analysis identified candidate immune exposures from TCR beta sequences and from how often those sequences occurred across donors. Along with the approximately 700-subject first cohort, a separate validation cohort of over a hundred different subjects was used. Donor age, sex, ethnicity and CMV serostatus were compiled alongside the repertoire data. The genetic ancestry cluster associated with self-reported Caucasian donors included around four fifths of the approximately 400 genotyped donors. To predict cytomegalovirus infection status, the study combined high-throughput TCR immunosequencing, statistical association of individual TCRs with disease status, and machine learning. Roughly 5 DR-DQ haplotypes were handled as single units for association and clustering, since linkage in the cohort was strong. HLA typing included class I and class II loci at four-digit resolution. An early release that covered about 600 HLA-typed donors contained 300 to 350 gigabases of sequencing data and 80 million or so unique TCR sequences. On the study overall, not on this receptor specifically: In a later analysis, most CMV-associated TCR beta chains were found to appear HLA-restricted, with HLA associations seemingly driven largely by CMV exposure. A group of highly shared sequence variants was considered likely to be a technical artifact of the sequencing pipeline. In a later analysis, several top co-occurrence clusters were reported to appear linked to parvovirus B19, influenza, CMV and Epstein-Barr virus. Correlated functional status among segregating V segments might be attributable to linkage disequilibrium, but an unknown experimental factor could not be ruled out. Across donors, most TCR sequences were observed very rarely, whereas some public TCRs were present in many individuals. Compared with the roughly 710-donor mean, donors in an Asian-associated ancestry cluster had fewer N-insertions in productive TCRs, according to a later genetic analysis. A few of the identified cytomegalovirus-associated TCR beta chains were confirmed in vitro to be specific for cytomegalovirus antigens. In both the original and validation cohorts, the classifier was reported to diagnose cytomegalovirus status with high specificity and sensitivity. An earlier analysis of approximately 600 of the donors showed that most TCR beta V segments appeared in productive rearrangements either about 87% or about 30% of the time, which broadly matched IMGT annotations. When HLA alleles, especially DR and DQ, strongly co-occurred, TCR associations were difficult to assign to individual alleles. Immune exposure information for the cohort was limited to CMV serostatus. Seventeen rarely observed V segments, including chromosome 9 orphons, were excluded from the earlier analysis of several hundred of the donors because counts were too low. Some IMGT-functional V segments, including TRBV6-2 and TRBV6-3, could not be distinguished by the 87-base-pair reads and were therefore excluded. An association between a missense DCLRE1C variant and V-gene and J-gene trimming of TCR beta chains was found in a later genetic analysis and replicated in an independent cohort. It was suggested by the authors that the approach could potentially be generalized to other disease states and immunological phenotypes. Sequencing depth was assumed to be roughly uniform across donors in the presence/absence analyses, though that assumption may not hold. This cohort had only TCR beta chains sequenced, and the lack of alpha or paired-chain data limited which features could be detected. A later analysis found that HLA-associated TCR beta chains were more clonally expanded and had lower generation probabilities than equally common non-associated chains. Specific HLA alleles were associated with 15,000 to 20,000 TCR beta sequences at a false discovery rate of 0.05 in a later analysis. A further reported finding was that TCR beta sequences accurately predicted the HLA-A and HLA-B alleles for most subjects in the first cohort. Because some donors lacked HLA typing at each locus, the association tests relied only on the typed subset. The study listed 150 to 200 TCR beta chains as associated with cytomegalovirus. In a later analysis, the rate of TCR association differed among HLA loci, with DRB1 alleles having the most associated TCRs and HLA-C alleles having the fewest.

In the case of this clone: Its recognized antigen is unknown. No base quality information exists; no much larger clone differs at one position.

CDR1 SGHRS and CDR2 YFSETQ were looked up in the germline V gene. Cut back by 1 base and 2 bases, the V and J ends lie 8 bases apart. The CDR3 has 14 amino acids, counting the end cysteine and phenylalanine. Just the 42-base CDR3 DNA is kept, in frame starting at base 1. Libraries came from the immunoSEQ multiplex PCR assay. For the multiplex PCR, a mixture combining 60 forward primers for TCR Vbeta segments and 13 reverse primers for TCR Jbeta segments was used. The CDR3 region of rearranged TCR beta genes was amplified from genomic DNA with a multiplex PCR assay. The Illumina HiSeq System was used to sequence the amplified TCR beta libraries as 87-base-pair reads. The original pipeline was this. In a later analysis, some 80 million unique TCR beta chains were counted across the roughly 610 repertoires, and approximately 11 million of these chains were shared by at least two donors. A nearest-neighbor algorithm error-corrected the raw reads and collapsed the reads into unique sequences, merging closely related sequences to remove PCR and sequencing errors. Alignment of CDR3 sequences to IMGT reference sequences was used to assign V, D and J gene segments. Each retained sequence needed at least a six-nucleotide match to both a V gene segment and a J gene segment. A rearrangement counted as productive if the CDR3 had no stop codons and remained in frame with V and J, and every other rearrangement counted as non-productive. Following IMGT convention, CDR3 was defined as the stretch from the second conserved V-encoded cysteine up to the conserved J-encoded phenylalanine. In an earlier analysis of more than 550 of the donors, sequences lacking an unambiguous match to a single V gene segment were excluded. In an earlier analysis of several hundred of the donors, V segments were called functional above 56.7% productive rearrangements and were called segregating when the between-donor standard deviation exceeded 5%. A statistical classification framework was developed to diagnose cytomegalovirus status using the catalog of TCR beta chain sequences. In a later analysis, TCR nucleotide sequences were compared against IMGT/GENE-DB human TR gene sequences so that V and J genes could be assigned. In a later analysis, CDR3 sequences and most-parsimonious VDJ recombination scenarios were assigned using the TCRdist pipeline. In a later analysis, each TCR beta chain was defined by its CDR3 amino acid sequence together with its V-gene family, and reads lacking a unique V-gene family were excluded. A later analysis removed 550 to 650 highly shared, low-generation-probability nucleotide sequences to deal with suspected cross-contamination and a sequencing artifact. In a later analysis, a clonal expansion index for each public chain was calculated from normalized within-repertoire ranks of inferred template counts. A later analysis computed generation probabilities with a VDJ recombination model fitted to out-of-frame rearrangements, and checked the results against IGoR. Hypergeometric tests were used in a later analysis to score TCR-TCR, TCR-HLA and TCR-CMV co-occurrence, with a repertoire-size bias correction applied to the TCR pairs. To estimate false discovery rates, a later analysis permuted the HLA or CMV assignments 20 times. In a later analysis, co-occurring TCRs were grouped using DBSCAN, and TCRdist sequence similarity was added for clustering within HLA-allele-positive subsets. Repertoires with fewer than 30,000 or more than 120,000 public chains were left out of co-occurrence clustering, as were a handful of repertoires with anomalous nucleotide sharing. The table was pulled from immuneACCESS by TCRdb, which kept in-frame rearrangements only. Such tables lose some clones; where checked, under half of the loss comes from unresolved V genes, and the rest has no known cause. The V and J calls and clone size were taken over from that table, and D and trimming were inferred from the DNA. The sample table contains roughly 120,000 clones; only one count was recorded for approximately 80% of them. The ten top clones hold about 4.9% of the sample.

In total, 600 or so healthy bone marrow donors made up the cohort. All cohort members were sampled while nominally healthy, although unrecorded immune exposures were likely present. The donor tested CMV seropositive, placing the donor among the 289 seropositive members of the cohort. Each donor provided a peripheral blood sample, and peripheral blood mononuclear cells were used for TCR beta sequencing. Genomic DNA extraction from the blood cell samples was performed with the Qiagen DNeasy Blood Extraction Kit. Sequencing was carried out using PBMCs. Recombination linked TRBV5-1 to TRBJ2-3, with no confident D gene call. The sequence derives from a man aged 50 to 59 in good health and CMV-seropositive. The CDR3 protein sequence reads: CASSLSRPTDTQYF. The DNA is TGCGCCAGCAGCTTGAGCAGGCCCACAGATACGCAGTATTTT.